The clone carrying this T cell receptor (beta chain) has just one count. Its antigen is not known. These data are taken from a study of T cell repertoires in cytomegalovirus infection. Study summary: A matching HLA type, together with CMV infection, was signaled by public TCR beta signatures.

The germline V gene encodes CDR1 SQVTM and CDR2 ANQGSEA. The CDR3 sequence is 12 residues long. With 1 base removed from V and 7 bases from J, the gap between germline ends came to 8 bases. MiXCR, applied by TCRdb to the reads, yields one record per CDR3 protein. The sample has fewer than 550,000 distinct CDR3 sequences; roughly 29% are singletons. Overall study findings and caveats: HLA-C-restricted, CMV-specific TCR beta clonotypes were dominant ex vivo. Carriage of CMV together with the relevant HLA was identifiable through cumulative public TCR beta family frequency.

This receptor was obtained from a human donor in good health (CMV status not recorded). Some clones in this sample may be carry-over from other donors' samples. The chain couples TRBV29-1 to TRBJ2-1; a weak D match, TRBD2 (5 bases). The specimen was PBMCs. The CDR3 spells CSVEGGFNEQFF. CDR3 DNA sequence: TGCAGCGTTGAAGGAGGGTTTAATGAGCAGTTCTTC.